A single sample is the source of the 19 T cell receptor beta chains below, sequenced in a study of blood T cell repertoires in COVID-19. Here immunoSEQ multiplex PCR was the method, and the copy in TCRdb shows in-frame clones only, minus some. The table includes 120,000 to 150,000 clones, 75% to 90% detected once. Specimen: peripheral blood. The origin of the receptors is a man aged 18 to 29 with COVID-19, enrolled during active disease.

This chain uses TRBV5-4 with TRBJ2-1, with a possible D match to TRBD1 (6 bases). This CDR3 region has 14 residues. Germline V gives CDR1 SGHNT, CDR2 YYREEE (reference sequence). Trimming pared 4 bases from V and 2 bases from J, leaving 10 bases between. Here the CDR3 DNA reads TGTGCCAGCAGCCCCAGGGGCCCCTACAATGAGCAGTTCTTC. Its protein product is CASSPRGPYNEQFF.

As for this clone: One end of the junction is discordant with germline, which a read error may explain. V and J are TRBV6-2 or TRBV6-3 and TRBJ1-4; D is uncertain. Germline CDR1 is MNHEY and CDR2 is SVGEGT. CDR3 length: 14 residues. The CDR3 DNA reads TGTGCCAGCAGTTACTTTGGTTCTAATGAAAAACTGCTTTTT. Residues: CASSYFGSNEKLLF.

V and J are TRBV27 and TRBJ2-7, with TRBD2 matching 10 bases. The CDR3 has 14 amino acids. CDR1 MNHEY and CDR2 SMNVEV come from the germline V gene (reference sequence). V was clipped by 6 bases and J by 6 bases; unmatched bases: 8. In nucleotides, the CDR3 is TGTGCCAGCAGACCTCTAGCGGGAGCTGGCGAGCAGTACTTC. As protein: CASRPLAGAGEQYF.

The chain combines TRBV7-6 with TRBJ1-5; D call uncertain. The CDR3 contains 16 residues. V gave up 0 bases and J gave up 0 bases, with 9 bases separating them. The germline V gene has CDR1 SGHVS and CDR2 FNYEAQ. The CDR3 DNA follows: TGTGCCAGCAGCTTAGCGGTAGGGAGTAGCAATCAGCCCCAGCATTTT. Amino acid sequence: CASSLAVGSSNQPQHF.

The V and J genes are TRBV11-2 and TRBJ2-7; 10 bases are shared with TRBD2. The CDR3 is made up of 15 amino acids. The germline V gene encodes CDR1 SGHAT and CDR2 FQNNGV. The J segment lost 5 bases and the V segment lost 8 bases, leaving 12 bases of the junction unmatched. The CDR3 loop reads CASRRPGLARDEQYF. DNA of the CDR3: TGTGCCAGCCGGCGGCCGGGACTAGCGAGGGACGAGCAGTACTTC.

The chain links TRBV2 to TRBJ1-5, with D uncertain. Per the germline V gene, CDR1 is SNHLY and CDR2 is FYNNEI. V gave up 4 bases and J gave up 7 bases, with 11 bases separating them. The CDR3 sequence is 13 residues long. This CDR3 is CASSVEREQPQHF. In DNA form, the CDR3 reads TGTGCCAGCAGTGTGGAGAGGGAACAGCCCCAGCATTTT.

The V call is TRBV14, the J call TRBJ2-1, with TRBD2 identical over 9 bases. The CDR3 has 15 residues. Germline V lookup: CDR1 SGHDN, CDR2 FVKESK. The junction had 10 bases not matched to a gene; V was cut back by 4 bases and J by 9 bases. The CDR3 nucleotides read TGTGCCAGCAGCCCCTTGCCTAGCGGGAACATTGAGCAGTTCTTC. As protein: CASSPLPSGNIEQFF. The variable domain in full, with the rest retrieved from reference TRBV14 and TRBJ2-1, is EAGVTQFPSHSVIEKGQTVTLRCDPISGHDNLYWYRRVMGKEIKFLLHFVKESKQDESGMPNNRFLAERTGGTYSTLKVQPAELEDSGVYFCASSPLPSGNIEQFFGPGTRLTVL.

This sequence joins TRBV5-6 and TRBJ2-5; 9 nucleotides match TRBD2. The V and J ends lost 4 bases and 1 base, in that order; junction bases with no gene match: 8. This CDR3 region has 16 residues. Germline V CDR1 and CDR2: SGHDT, YYEEEE. The CDR3 DNA is TGTGCCAGCAGCCCGGGGGGTAGCGGGAGCCAAGAGACCCAGTACTTC. Its translation is CASSPGGSGSQETQYF.

V gene TRBV10-1 combines with J gene TRBJ2-7; 7 bases map to TRBD2. Trimming at V came to 6 bases and at J to 6 bases, leaving 8 bases not matched to a gene. This CDR3 region has 13 residues. Germline V gene sequence: CDR1 WNHNN, CDR2 SYGVQD (reference sequence). Here the CDR3 reads CASSAGTNLEQYF. DNA for the CDR3: TGCGCCAGCAGCGCCGGGACTAACCTCGAGCAGTACTTC.

The chain combines TRBV9 with TRBJ2-7; tentative D call: TRBD2 (5 bases). Germline V gives CDR1 SGDLS, CDR2 YYNGEE. Between the trimmed V and J ends, which lost 2 bases and 4 bases, there was a span of 19 bases. The CDR3 covers 16 residues. CDR3 sequence (DNA): TGTGCCAGCAGCGTGAGGGATCTACCAGCCAATTACGAGCAGTACTTC. Amino acid sequence: CASSVRDLPANYEQYF.

This chain uses TRBV3-1 (or the pseudogene TRBV3-2) with TRBJ1-1; maybe TRBD1 (5 bases). Germline V gives CDR1 LGHDT, CDR2 YNNKEL (reference sequence). V lost 0 bases and J lost 3, with 8 bases in between. There are 14 residues in the CDR3. The CDR3 coding sequence is TGTGCCAGCAGCCAAGATCGCAGGGACACTGAAGCTTTCTTT. Its translation is CASSQDRRDTEAFF.

The CDR3 region is CAISEKGDANYGYTF. DNA for the CDR3: TGTGCCATCAGTGAGAAGGGGGACGCTAACTATGGCTACACCTTC. The chain has TRBV10-3 and TRBJ1-2, with D maybe TRBD1 (6 bases). The CDR3 sequence is 15 residues long. V was shortened by 2 bases and J by 0 bases, with 10 bases between the two germline ends. The germline V gene encodes CDR1 ENHRY and CDR2 SYGVKD.

The chain uses TRBV14 and TRBJ1-1; the match to TRBD1 covers 7 bases. Germline trimming cut 4 bases from V and 6 bases from J; bases unmatched to any gene: 8. The CDR3 sequence is 14 residues long. From germline, CDR1 is SGHDN and CDR2 FVKESK. CDR3 residues: CASSPTDRDPEAFF. The DNA of the CDR3 is TGTGCCAGCAGCCCGACAGACAGGGACCCTGAAGCTTTCTTT. Based on the CDR3 plus reference TRBV14 and TRBJ1-1, the full variable domain is EAGVTQFPSHSVIEKGQTVTLRCDPISGHDNLYWYRRVMGKEIKFLLHFVKESKQDESGMPNNRFLAERTGGTYSTLKVQPAELEDSGVYFCASSPTDRDPEAFFGQGTRLTVV.

The chain links TRBV6-2 or TRBV6-3 to TRBJ2-1; the D gene is possibly TRBD2 (6 bases). From germline, CDR1 is MNHEY and CDR2 SVGEGT. V lost 0 bases and J 8 bases, leaving 20 bases between the germline ends. The CDR3 extends over 17 amino acids. CDR3 in DNA: TGTGCCAGCAGTTACTCTCCTTTGGGGGGACCCGGGTATGAGCAGTTCTTC. This codes for CASSYSPLGGPGYEQFF.

V is TRBV7-2 and J is TRBJ1-1; the D is unclear. The length of the CDR3 is 12 residues. The germline V gene encodes CDR1 SGHTA and CDR2 FQGNSA. V shed 1 base and J shed 8 bases, with 8 bases lying between them. This CDR3 is CASSLDPQEAFF. As DNA, the CDR3 is TGTGCCAGCAGCTTAGATCCCCAAGAAGCTTTCTTT.

Remarks on this clone: The same CDR3 arises from other DNA sequences in this sample as well. V usage is TRBV6-5 and J usage is TRBJ1-2, with D perhaps matching TRBD1 (5 bases). This CDR3 has 11 amino acids. Trimming shortened V by 2 bases and J by 7 bases, and 5 bases separated the two germline ends. Per germline, CDR1 MNHEY and CDR2 SVGAGI. The CDR3 DNA follows: TGTGCCAGCAGTTACCAGGGTGGCTACACCTTC. Residues: CASSYQGGYTF.

The chain couples TRBV6-2 or TRBV6-3 to TRBJ1-5; no clear D gene. The CDR3 sequence is 16 residues long. Trimming took 2 bases from V and 2 from J, leaving 13 bases between them. Germline values: CDR1 MNHEY, CDR2 SVGEGT. CDR3 sequence (DNA): TGTGCCAGCAGTTACACTGGCGGGCAGGGCAATCAGCCCCAGCATTTT. Protein product: CASSYTGGQGNQPQHF.

The CDR3: CARSPDFLNTEAFF. In nucleotides, the CDR3 is TGTGCCAGAAGCCCTGACTTCTTGAACACTGAAGCTTTCTTT. The rearrangement joins TRBV5-3 to TRBJ1-1, with no clear D. TRBV5-3 carries the ORF label, with uncertain function. Between the trimmed V and J ends, which lost 4 bases and 0 bases, there was a span of 10 bases. The CDR3 runs 14 residues.

The chain joins TRBV7-6 to TRBJ2-1; perhaps TRBD1 as D (5 bases). V was cut by 0 bases and J by 5 bases, with 11 bases left in between. The CDR3 consists of 15 residues. Germline V gene data show CDR1 as SGHVS and CDR2 as FNYEAQ. The CDR3, as DNA: TGTGCCAGCAGCTTAGCTTTAGGGGCAAACAATGAGCAGTTCTTC. As protein: CASSLALGANNEQFF.